This T cell receptor beta chain was identified during a study of T cells in Graves' hyperthyroidism and ophthalmopathy. Findings of the study overall: Blood shared most expanded thyroid clonotypes above 0.001. Stable hyperthyroidism and ophthalmopathy were separated using 13 V-J signatures.

The blood was taken when hyperthyroidism was first diagnosed, before any ophthalmopathy symptoms showed up. Amplified TCR beta CDR3 regions derived from RNA transcripts. Initially, a first-round RT-PCR of the TCR CDR3 employed the HTBI primer set. TCRdb ran MiXCR on the multiplex PCR reads and lists one entry per CDR3 protein. The sample holds 20,000 to 30,000 distinct CDR3 sequences, less than 65% seen once. In the case of this clonotype: Its specificity is unknown.

The CDR3 is 18 amino acids. Trimming shortened V by 4 bases and J by 5 bases, and 27 bases separated the two germline ends. The germline gives CDR1 SEHNR, CDR2 FQNEAQ (reference sequence). Sequencing used blood. The chain couples TRBV7-9 to TRBJ2-7; D tentatively reads TRBD1 or TRBD2 (5 bases each). The sequence came from a woman aged 40-49 years with Graves' hyperthyroidism that later progressed to Graves' ophthalmopathy. As DNA, the CDR3 is TGTGCCAGCAGCTCATGGACGCAGGGATTCTCCTTGGGGGACGAGCAGTACTTC. It translates to CASSSWTQGFSLGDEQYF.